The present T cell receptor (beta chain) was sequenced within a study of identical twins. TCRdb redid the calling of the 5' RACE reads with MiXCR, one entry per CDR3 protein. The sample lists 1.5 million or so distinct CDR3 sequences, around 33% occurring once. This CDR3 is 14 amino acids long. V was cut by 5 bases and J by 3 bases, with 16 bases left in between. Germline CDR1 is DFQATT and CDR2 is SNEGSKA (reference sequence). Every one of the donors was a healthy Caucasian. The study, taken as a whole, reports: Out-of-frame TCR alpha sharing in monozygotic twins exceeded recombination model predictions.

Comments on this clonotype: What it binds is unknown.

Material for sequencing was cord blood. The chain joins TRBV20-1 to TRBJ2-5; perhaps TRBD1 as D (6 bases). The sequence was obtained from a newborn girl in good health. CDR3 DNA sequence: TGCAGTGCTTGGAACATAAACAGGGAAGAGACCCAGTACTTC. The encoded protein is CSAWNINREETQYF.